This T cell receptor (beta chain) was documented in a study of HIV-infected patients and healthy controls. This clonotype was seen at least ten times. 400 to 550 ng RNA was reverse transcribed with alpha and beta constant-region primers. Each of the alpha and beta chains got its own library through chain-specific third strand synthesis with indices. Each CDR3 protein gets one entry after TCRdb re-called the 5' RACE reads with MiXCR. Among several thousand distinct CDR3 sequences listed, approximately 20% were seen once. Trimming cost V 4 bases and J 1 base; bases outside gene matches: 5. CDR1 and CDR2 (germline): KGHSH, LQKENI. CDR3 length equals 16 residues. Antiretroviral therapy had run roughly three months, about 14 weeks, before follow-up blood collection. All unsorted peripheral T cells were captured because whole blood was used without fractionation.

The source is an adult with HIV infection. The sequencing here drew on blood, taken during antiretroviral therapy. The rearrangement joins TRBV18 to TRBJ2-4; TRBD1 agrees at 9 bases. For the CDR3, the DNA is TGTGCCAGCTCACTGGGACAGGGAGGCGCCAAAAACATTCAGTACTTC. Translated, it gives CASSLGQGGAKNIQYF.